The source of this T cell receptor beta chain is a study of OX40 agonist ivuxolimab in advanced cancers. The ends were cut back, 4 bases at V and 1 base at J, with 8 bases in the middle. The CDR3 is 13 residues long. Germline V gene lookup returns CDR1 SGHDT and CDR2 YYEEEE. Profiled with immunoSEQ multiplex PCR; TCRdb holds only in-frame clones, not every one. The repertoire holds some 30,000 clones, with approximately 86% as singletons. V gene TRBV5-6 combines with J gene TRBJ2-5, with TRBD1 as a possible D gene (5 bases). The specimen was CD4+ or CD8+ T cells sorted from blood, collected in a trial of the OX40 agonist ivuxolimab. The receptor was derived from an adult with an advanced solid tumor such as melanoma, head and neck, liver or kidney cancer. CDR3 coding DNA: TGTGCCAGCAGCGTGACAGTCCAAGAGACCCAGTACTTC. It translates to CASSVTVQETQYF.